The clone carrying this T cell receptor beta chain was detected ten times or more. The data stem from a study of tumor and adjacent non-tumor tissue in lung cancer. RNA was extracted from bulk tissue without any cell sorting. TCRbeta libraries were built with three rounds of nested PCR, modified from ARM-PCR. MiXCR, applied by TCRdb to the multiplex PCR reads, yields one record per CDR3 protein. The table records 60,000 to 85,000 distinct CDR3 sequences, over 75% of them present only once. This sequence originates from a woman in her forties or fifties with non-small cell lung cancer. Material: lung tumor tissue.

The CDR3 region has the DNA TGTGCCACCAGTGATTTGAGGACTAGCGGTACGAATGAGCAGTTCTTC. This gives the protein CATSDLRTSGTNEQFF. The rearrangement joins TRBV24-1 to TRBJ2-1; 10 nucleotides agree with TRBD2. Germline CDR1 KGHDR, CDR2 SFDVKD. This CDR3 comprises 16 residues. After removal of 0 bases from V and 7 bases from J, the junction contained 5 bases not matched to a gene.